This TCR beta chain was identified in a study of T-cell memory formation after mild COVID-19. Study-wide results and caveats: Second-wave clones peaking on day 37 lacked confirmed SARS-CoV-2 specificity.

This clonotype was seen a few times. Antigen: not known. This CDR3 is 15 amino acids long. Between the trimmed V and J ends, which lost 6 bases and 5 bases, there was a span of 16 bases. TCRdb fed the 5' RACE reads into MiXCR, producing one record per CDR3 protein. The sample records 190,000 or so distinct CDR3 sequences, roughly 10% being singletons. Sequencing was done on a sample of PBMCs or a T cell subset sorted from them (not recorded which). The TCR sequence derives from a man younger than 35 who had mild COVID-19 (a few samples of this study predate the infection). Cell type and time point are not known. The gene calls are TRBV12-3 or TRBV12-4 and TRBJ2-2; D might be TRBD2 (6 bases). CDR3 DNA sequence: TGTGCCAGCAGGGCGGGACTCCCGGGAACCGGGGAGCTGTTTTTT. Protein product: CASRAGLPGTGELFF.